This T cell receptor beta chain was retrieved from a study of blood T cells in healthy people across ages. This clonotype was recorded once. V was clipped by 3 bases and J by 8 bases; unmatched bases: 10. In germline, CDR1 is MNHNS, CDR2 SASEGT. This CDR3 comprises 15 residues. The use of a sample-barcoded 5' primer and a J-beta primer mix characterized a second PCR of roughly 7 to 11 cycles. MiXCR, run by TCRdb on the 5' RACE reads, gives a single entry per CDR3 protein. The table lists hundreds of thousands of distinct CDR3 sequences, approximately 25% of them singletons. In addition, the sample was reused for a study of T cells of mothers and their children.

The receptor comes from a boy younger than 18 in good health. The sequenced sample consisted of blood. The chain employs TRBV6-1 and TRBJ2-3; 8 bases agree with TRBD2. As DNA, the CDR3 is TGTGCCAGCAGTGAGGGACTAGTGGGAGATGGTACGCAGTATTTT. This sequence encodes CASSEGLVGDGTQYF.